These T cell receptor beta chains were read from a single sample in a study of identical twins. TCRdb fed the 5' RACE reads into MiXCR, producing one record per CDR3 protein. The sample contains about 700,000 distinct CDR3 sequences, roughly 6% of which appear only once. Sequencing was carried out using naive T cells sorted from blood. These receptors were taken from a man younger than 35 in good health. Each CDR3 is given with its conserved first and last residue. D genes are given only for firm matches. Only part of the rows carry a size: once, few, many, or a class if the clone is expanded.

- | many | TRBJ2-1 | 15 | TRBV12-3/TRBV12-4 | TGTGCCAGCAGGGCCGGGACATTATCCTACAATGAGCAGTTCTTC | CASRAGTLSYNEQFF
- | many | TRBJ2-2 | 13 | TRBV7-7 | TGTGCCAGCAGCTCGAGCGGTAGCGGGGAGCTGTTTTTT | CASSSSGSGELFF
- | few | TRBJ2-3 | 14 | TRBV23-1 | TGCGCCAGCAGGGAACTACTGCATGCAGATACGCAGTATTTT | CASRELLHADTQYF
- | few | TRBJ1-5 | 14 | TRBV5-5 | TGTGCCAGCAGCTTGGACAGGCTCAATCAGCCCCAGCATTTT | CASSLDRLNQPQHF
- | - | TRBJ2-6 | 18 | TRBV12-3/TRBV12-4 | TGTGCCAGCAGTTTAAGTGGCAGCACTTTATCTGGGGCCAACGTCCTGACTTTC | CASSLSGSTLSGANVLTF
TRBD1 | many | TRBJ2-3 | 19 | TRBV12-3/TRBV12-4 | TGTGCCAGCAGTTCAACCTCACCCCCGGGACAGGGGGCCGGGGATACGCAGTATTTT | CASSSTSPPGQGAGDTQYF
- | many | TRBJ2-1 | 16 | TRBV5-5 | TGTGCCAGCAGCTTCTTCACTCGTCGCTTTGGGAATGAGCAGTTCTTC | CASSFFTRRFGNEQFF
- | many | TRBJ2-1 | 13 | TRBV9 | TGTGCCAGCACGGAGTCGGGGAACAATGAGCAGTTCTTC | CASTESGNNEQFF
- | few | TRBJ2-7 | 13 | TRBV28 | TGTGCCAGCACCACGACGGTACCCTACGAGCAGTACTTC | CASTTTVPYEQYF
- | many | TRBJ2-1 | 14 | TRBV29-1 | TGCAGCGTTGACTCTGGGACCTTATACAATGAGCAGTTCTTC | CSVDSGTLYNEQFF
- | many | TRBJ2-5 | 13 | TRBV27 | TGTGCCAGCAGTGGACGCCGGGGGGAGACCCAGTACTTC | CASSGRRGETQYF
- | many | TRBJ2-3 | 14 | TRBV20-1 | TGCAGTGCTAGGCCCCAGGGTATGGTAGATACGCAGTATTTT | CSARPQGMVDTQYF
- | - | TRBJ2-2 | 15 | TRBV7-8 | TGTGCCAGCAGCTTAGCGAGGGCGGTTGGCGGGGAGCTGTTTTTT | CASSLARAVGGELFF
TRBD1 | many | TRBJ1-1 | 15 | TRBV5-1 | TGCGCCAGCAGCCAAACCGGGACAGGGGGCAGGCAAGCTTTCTTT | CASSQTGTGGRQAFF
- | few | TRBJ2-1 | 16 | TRBV7-3 | TGTGCCAGCAGCTTAAAATTTAGCGTCAGGGCCAATGAGCAGTTCTTC | CASSLKFSVRANEQFF
- | few | TRBJ2-7 | 13 | TRBV20-1 | TGCAGTGCTAGGGGTAGCGGAACCTACGAGCAGTACTTC | CSARGSGTYEQYF
TRBD2 | - | TRBJ2-1 | 18 | TRBV11-2 | TGTGCCAGCAGCTCCCGGCGGGCTAGCGGGATTGAGTTCCATGAGCAGTTCTTC | CASSSRRASGIEFHEQFF
- | - | TRBJ2-1 | 11 | TRBV5-1 | TGCGCCAGCAGACAGGAGGATGAGCAGTTCTTC | CASRQEDEQFF
TRBD1 | few | TRBJ2-4 | 14 | TRBV9 | TGTGCCAGCAGCCAGACCGGACAGGGAAGCATTCAGTACTTC | CASSQTGQGSIQYF
TRBD2 | many | TRBJ2-1 | 16 | TRBV20-1 | TGCAGTGCTAGAGTCCCCCGGACTAGCCTCAGCAATGAGCAGTTCTTC | CSARVPRTSLSNEQFF
- | many | TRBJ1-4 | 11 | TRBV12-3/TRBV12-4 | TGTGCCAGCAGTGAACATGAAAAACTGTTTTTT | CASSEHEKLFF
TRBD1 | many | TRBJ2-1 | 10 | TRBV20-1 | TGCAGTGCTTACAGGGGTGAGCAGTTCTTC | CSAYRGEQFF
TRBD1 | many | TRBJ2-5 | 16 | TRBV11-2 | TGTGCCAGCAGCTTAGCCGACAGGGGGGGCCAAGAGACCCAGTACTTC | CASSLADRGGQETQYF
TRBD2 | many | TRBJ2-1 | 13 | TRBV29-1 | TGCAGCGCCGGGACTAGCTCCTACAATGAGCAGTTCTTC | CSAGTSSYNEQFF
- | many | TRBJ2-1 | 15 | TRBV20-1 | TGCAGTGCTAGAGATCTGGGAGAGGGGAGAAATGAGCAGTTCTTC | CSARDLGEGRNEQFF
- | many | TRBJ2-3 | 18 | TRBV12-5 | TGTGCTAGTGGTTTAAGACTAGGGTCTTACCTTCGAGGAGATACGCAGTATTTT | CASGLRLGSYLRGDTQYF
- | few | TRBJ2-4 | 17 | TRBV20-1 | TGCAGTGCTACGGTGACAGGCCTCGGGGACTCCAAAAACATTCAGTACTTC | CSATVTGLGDSKNIQYF
- | many | TRBJ1-1 | 13 | TRBV29-1 | TGCAGCGTAGCGGGACGGCTGAACACTGAAGCTTTCTTT | CSVAGRLNTEAFF
- | - | TRBJ2-1 | 20 | TRBV3-1 | TGTGCCAGCAGCCAAGAGGTACCGCCGACTGCGCGGGACGCCTACAATGAGCAGTTCTTC | CASSQEVPPTARDAYNEQFF
- | - | TRBJ1-2 | 15 | TRBV7-2 | TGTGCCAGCAGCACTCGCAGAGGAGTCGACTATGGCTACACCTTC | CASSTRRGVDYGYTF
- | - | TRBJ2-1 | 14 | TRBV7-9 | TGTGCCAGCAGCTCCCTCGGGGGTTACAGTGAGCAGTTCTTC | CASSSLGGYSEQFF
TRBD2 | many | TRBJ2-1 | 14 | TRBV6-2/TRBV6-3 | TGTGCCAGCAGGGGACTAGCGGGAAGACATGAGCAGTTCTTC | CASRGLAGRHEQFF
- | many | TRBJ2-5 | 16 | TRBV4-1 | TGCGCCAGCAGCCAAGTCCAAGCGGGCAACCAAGAGACCCAGTACTTC | CASSQVQAGNQETQYF
- | few | TRBJ1-5 | 14 | TRBV21-1 | TGTGCCAGCAGCAATGGTCAAAACAATCAGCCCCAGCATTTT | CASSNGQNNQPQHF
- | many | TRBJ2-3 | 13 | TRBV12-3/TRBV12-4 | TGTGCCAGCAGCTTGGACTATACAGATACGCAGTATTTT | CASSLDYTDTQYF
- | many | TRBJ2-5 | 13 | TRBV12-3/TRBV12-4 | TGTGCCAGCAGTTTCTCTCACCAAGAGACCCAGTACTTC | CASSFSHQETQYF
- | many | TRBJ2-5 | 12 | TRBV10-3 | TGTGCCATCGGCCAGCCGGAGGAGACCCAGTACTTC | CAIGQPEETQYF
TRBD1 | many | TRBJ2-1 | 13 | TRBV13 | TGTGCCAGCAGCTACAGGGGTGGCAATGAGCAGTTCTTC | CASSYRGGNEQFF
- | many | TRBJ2-1 | 15 | TRBV3-1 | TGTGCCAGCAGCCTCCGGGACAAACGATACAATGAGCAGTTCTTC | CASSLRDKRYNEQFF
TRBD2 | many | TRBJ2-3 | 15 | TRBV4-3 | TGCGCCAGCAGCCAAGATGGGCGGGAGGGAGATACGCAGTATTTT | CASSQDGREGDTQYF
- | few | TRBJ2-5 | 14 | TRBV2 | TGTGCCAGCAGTGAATGGTCAGATAAAGAGACCCAGTACTTC | CASSEWSDKETQYF
- | many | TRBJ2-2 | 14 | TRBV6-1 | TGTGCCAGCAGGACCCTCGGGGTGTCCGGGGAGCTGTTTTTT | CASRTLGVSGELFF
- | - | TRBJ1-2 | 14 | TRBV30 | TGTGCCTGGAGTGGTGGGGCAGTTGGCTATGGCTACACCTTC | CAWSGGAVGYGYTF
- | - | TRBJ2-6 | 16 | TRBV5-1 | TGCGCCAGCAGGCCTTTCGACAGCTCTGGGGCCAACGTCCTGACTTTC | CASRPFDSSGANVLTF
- | - | TRBJ2-2 | 15 | TRBV19 | TGTGCCAGTAGTATAGGGGCAGGCGGTCCCGGGGAGCTGTTTTTT | CASSIGAGGPGELFF
- | many | TRBJ1-1 | 14 | TRBV6-1 | TGTGCCAGCAGGGGGGGACTTCGATCCCCTGAAGCTTTCTTT | CASRGGLRSPEAFF
TRBD1 | - | TRBJ2-1 | 15 | TRBV10-3 | TGTGCCATCAGTGAGGGGGGGACAGGGGCAGGTGAGCAGTTCTTC | CAISEGGTGAGEQFF
- | - | TRBJ1-1 | 15 | TRBV27 | TGTGCCAGCAGTTTATGGGGCAGGGACAACACTGAAGCTTTCTTT | CASSLWGRDNTEAFF
TRBD1 | few | TRBJ1-5 | 15 | TRBV2 | TGTGCCAGCCTACGGGACAGGGCCGTTAATCAGCCCCAGCATTTT | CASLRDRAVNQPQHF
- | many | TRBJ1-2 | 13 | TRBV29-1 | TGCAGTACGGAGCGGGGGAACACCTATGGCTACACCTTC | CSTERGNTYGYTF
TRBD2 | few | TRBJ2-5 | 15 | TRBV7-9 | TGTGCCAGCAGCTTAACTAGCGGGAGCGATGAGACCCAGTACTTC | CASSLTSGSDETQYF
- | - | TRBJ2-7 | 15 | TRBV14 | TGTGCCAGCAGCCATACTGACAGGAGAGGTAGCGAGCAGTACTTC | CASSHTDRRGSEQYF
- | many | TRBJ2-2 | 13 | TRBV29-1 | TGCAGCGGAACTCCCGGGAACACCGGGGAGCTGTTTTTT | CSGTPGNTGELFF
- | - | TRBJ2-1 | 14 | TRBV7-8 | TGTGCCAGCAGCATAGGGGGTCTATTCTATGAGCAGTTCTTC | CASSIGGLFYEQFF
- | - | TRBJ1-2 | 13 | TRBV6-5 | TGTGCCAGCAGTTACAGTAGGGGTGGACGCTACACCTTC | CASSYSRGGRYTF
- | many | TRBJ2-1 | 14 | TRBV12-3/TRBV12-4 | TGTGCCAGCAGTCTCGGGACTCCCGGCAATGAGCAGTTCTTC | CASSLGTPGNEQFF
- | many | TRBJ1-1 | 13 | TRBV20-1 | TGCAGTGCTCGGACAGCGTCGAACACTGAAGCTTTCTTT | CSARTASNTEAFF
TRBD2 | many | TRBJ2-1 | 15 | TRBV12-3/TRBV12-4 | TGTGCCAGCAGCCCGACTAGCGGGACAAACAACGAGCAGTTCTTC | CASSPTSGTNNEQFF